A selection of T cell receptor beta chains follows, all from one sample in a study of radiation and T cells in renal cell carcinoma. Libraries were prepared by immunoSEQ multiplex PCR; TCRdb keeps only in-frame clonotypes and omits some of them. The sample holds 140,000 or so clones, about 88% seen once. The sample was blood, taken from a patient whose treatment included radiotherapy and nephrectomy. The receptors were gathered from a woman in her forties or fifties with renal cell carcinoma. Both conserved end residues are part of each CDR3. D genes are given only for firm matches. Where a row states a size, it is once, few, many or the class of an expanded clone; other rows omit it.

V	J	D	size	CDR3	DNA
TRBV10-3	TRBJ2-7	TRBD1	.	CAINPGQGANEQYF	TGTGCCATCAACCCGGGACAGGGGGCTAACGAGCAGTACTTC
TRBV5-6	TRBJ2-3	.	.	CASSLDLSVSTTQYF	TGTGCCAGCAGCTTGGATTTGTCGGTCTCCACTACGCAGTATTTT
TRBV28	TRBJ2-7	TRBD2	.	CASESGGAAEQYF	TGTGCCAGCGAAAGCGGGGGGGCGGCCGAGCAGTACTTC
TRBV6-6	TRBJ2-7	TRBD1	.	CASRSTGQSSYEQYF	TGTGCCAGCAGGTCTACGGGACAGAGCTCCTACGAGCAGTACTTC
TRBV5-6	TRBJ1-4	.	few	CASSFGRGGEKLFF	TGTGCCAGCAGCTTTGGCAGGGGAGGAGAAAAACTGTTTTTT
TRBV7-5	TRBJ2-5	.	.	CARSGTGLETQYF	TGTGCCAGAAGCGGAACAGGGCTAGAGACCCAGTACTTC
TRBV7-9	TRBJ1-5	TRBD1	.	CASSAAGTGSHQPQHF	TGTGCCAGCAGCGCCGCCGGGACAGGGTCCCATCAGCCCCAGCATTTT
TRBV7-2	TRBJ2-5	.	.	CASSLGRGETQYF	TGTGCCAGCAGCTTAGGTAGGGGAGAGACCCAGTACTTC
TRBV5-4	TRBJ2-5	.	once	CASSSDPREETQYF	TGTGCCAGCAGCTCCGACCCACGGGAAGAGACCCAGTACTTC
TRBV27	TRBJ2-1	.	.	CASTFLMSAGRSYNEQFF	TGTGCCAGCACGTTTTTAATGTCGGCAGGGAGGTCCTACAATGAGCAGTTCTTC
TRBV18	TRBJ2-2	TRBD1	.	CASSPQQGAHTGELFF	TGTGCCAGCTCACCGCAGCAGGGGGCGCACACCGGGGAGCTGTTTTTT
TRBV9	TRBJ2-2	.	.	CASSVGEYTGELFF	TGTGCCAGCAGCGTTGGCGAATACACCGGGGAGCTGTTTTTT
TRBV10-3	TRBJ1-5	.	few	CAIRTTGSDQPQHF	TGTGCCATCAGAACCACAGGTTCGGATCAGCCCCAGCATTTT
TRBV9	TRBJ1-1	TRBD1	.	CASSVGGGQGRYTEAFF	TGTGCCAGCAGCGTAGGAGGGGGACAGGGGAGGTACACTGAAGCTTTCTTT
TRBV5-8	TRBJ1-2	TRBD1	once	CASSSQGNYGYTF	TGTGCCAGCAGCTCACAGGGGAACTATGGCTACACCTTC
TRBV7-3	TRBJ1-1	.	.	CASSLGGQNTEAFF	TGTGCCAGCAGCCTCGGGGGGCAGAACACTGAAGCTTTCTTT
TRBV28	TRBJ1-3	.	.	CASSQGGNTIYF	TGTGCCAGCAGTCAGGGGGGAAACACCATATATTTT
TRBV7-6	TRBJ1-1	.	.	CASSLVEQNTEAFF	TGTGCCAGCAGCTTAGTGGAACAGAACACTGAAGCTTTCTTT
TRBV20-1	TRBJ2-7	.	.	CSAAGGYEQYF	TGCAGTGCGGCGGGTGGCTACGAGCAGTACTTC
TRBV6-1	TRBJ1-4	TRBD1	.	CASRTGTGGGKLFF	TGTGCCAGCAGAACCGGGACAGGGGGCGGTAAACTGTTTTTT
TRBV11-2	TRBJ1-1	TRBD1	.	CASSHVTGPEAFF	TGTGCCAGCAGCCACGTGACAGGGCCCGAAGCTTTCTTT
TRBV2	TRBJ1-3	.	.	CASMTRGNTIYF	TGTGCCAGCATGACCAGGGGAAACACCATATATTTT
TRBV6-1	TRBJ2-7	TRBD1	once	CASSVFRGTARPIYEQYF	TGTGCCAGCAGTGTATTTAGGGGGACAGCGAGGCCAATCTACGAGCAGTACTTC
TRBV27	TRBJ1-1	TRBD1	.	CASSFLTGAGEAFF	TGTGCCAGCAGTTTTTTGACAGGGGCAGGTGAAGCTTTCTTT
TRBV5-4	TRBJ1-3	.	.	CASSSPGNTIYF	TGTGCCAGCAGCTCCCCAGGAAACACCATATATTTT